This T cell receptor (delta chain) is drawn from a study of Vδ1+ human thymocytes. About this clone itself: What it recognizes is unknown.

RNA was extracted from the cells and then reverse transcribed. Pooled V-gene forward primers with one constant-region reverse primer generated the CDR3 amplicons by multiplex PCR. TCRdb reanalyzed the multiplex PCR reads using CATT. Here the sample spans 70,000 or so delta-chain clones, 30% to 40% being singletons. After alphabeta T cell depletion, CD3+ Vdelta1+ Vdelta2- thymocytes were sorted. CDR3 length: 21 amino acids. Germline loops: CDR1 TSWWSYY, CDR2 QGS. The V and J ends lost 3 bases and 1 base, in that order; junction bases with no gene match: 19. Whole-study findings and limits: Thymic delta-chain repertoires held around 20% Vdelta2 sequences and few Vdelta3, despite high sort purity. Thymic TRG and TRD repertoires appeared highly polyclonal, with Gaussian CDR3 length distributions.

This clonotype was sampled from a boy under three years old who had congenital heart surgery. The V call is TRDV1, the J call TRDJ1; 11 nucleotides match TRDD3. Sequencing was done on a sample of Vdelta1+ gamma-delta thymocytes from the thymus. Subset defined: FACS-sorted CD3+ TCRalphabeta- TCRVdelta1+ TCRVdelta2- thymocytes. Here the CDR3 DNA reads TGTGCTCTTGGGGATAATTTCCTACGGGTCTGGGGGATACCCCCCACCGATAAACTCATCTTT. This codes for CALGDNFLRVWGIPPTDKLIF.